This T cell receptor (beta chain) came from a study of blood T cell repertoires in COVID-19. Using immunoSEQ multiplex PCR, the repertoire was profiled, and TCRdb retains in-frame clones only, with some absent. The repertoire holds about 350,000 clones, with about 91% as singletons. The sequence was obtained from a man younger than 40 with COVID-19, enrolled during active disease. Input material: peripheral blood.

CDR3 amino acids: CASSRSGGGQETQYF. Written as DNA, the CDR3 is TGTGCCAGTAGCCGTAGCGGGGGGGGGCAAGAGACCCAGTACTTC. The rearrangement links TRBV19 to TRBJ2-5, with TRBD2 matching over 11 bases. Per the germline V gene, CDR1 is LNHDA and CDR2 is SQIVND (reference sequence). The CDR3 is 15 residues long. Trimming removed 6 bases from V and 2 bases from J; junction bases left unmatched: 5. Together with reference TRBV19 and TRBJ2-5, the CDR3 gives the full variable domain: DGGITQSPKYLFRKEGQNVTLSCEQNLNHDAMYWYRQDPGQGLRLIYYSQIVNDFQKGDIAEGYSVSREKKESFPLTVTSAQKNPTAFYLCASSRSGGGQETQYFGPGTRLLVL.